This record covers a single TCR beta chain. The sample comes from a study of blood T cell repertoires in COVID-19. As for the study in general: Acute-phase and convalescent COVID-19 samples originated in the United States, Italy and Spain. From T cells, B-cell-depleted T cells, or PBMCs came the material, which was cDNA or gDNA.

Per the authors' pipeline: Researchers report that nucleated cell counts were estimated from reference gene primer amplification. Using immunoSEQ multiplex PCR, the repertoire was profiled, and TCRdb retains in-frame clones only, with some absent. V, J and clone size are those of that table, while D and trimming were read from the DNA. The sample lists approximately 300,000 clones; more than 85% were seen once. Study members were between about 18 and 90 years old and lived in about two dozen US regions. This sequence was found in a woman between 25 and 40 years old who had recovered from COVID-19. The sequenced sample consisted of PBMCs or T cells enriched from blood (not recorded which).

CDR3 in amino acids: CASSRGKDNYGYTF. The CDR3 DNA sequence: TGTGCCAGCAGCCGCGGCAAGGATAACTATGGCTACACCTTC. V is TRBV3-1 (or the pseudogene TRBV3-2) and J is TRBJ1-2; unclear D gene. The V end was cut by 4 bases, the J end by 1 base, with 10 bases between. The CDR3 sequence is 14 residues long. Germline CDR1 reads LGHDT; CDR2 reads YNNKEL (reference sequence).